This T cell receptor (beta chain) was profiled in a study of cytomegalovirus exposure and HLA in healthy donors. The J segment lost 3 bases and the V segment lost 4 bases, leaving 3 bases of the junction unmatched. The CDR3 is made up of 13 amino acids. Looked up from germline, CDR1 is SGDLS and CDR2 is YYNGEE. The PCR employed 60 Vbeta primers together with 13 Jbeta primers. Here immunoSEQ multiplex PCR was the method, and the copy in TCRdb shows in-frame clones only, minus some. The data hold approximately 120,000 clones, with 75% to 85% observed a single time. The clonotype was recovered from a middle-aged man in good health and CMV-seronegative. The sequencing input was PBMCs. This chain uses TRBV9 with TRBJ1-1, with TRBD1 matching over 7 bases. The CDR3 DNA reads TGTGCCAGCAGCCCCACAGGGGACACTGAAGCTTTCTTT. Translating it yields CASSPTGDTEAFF.